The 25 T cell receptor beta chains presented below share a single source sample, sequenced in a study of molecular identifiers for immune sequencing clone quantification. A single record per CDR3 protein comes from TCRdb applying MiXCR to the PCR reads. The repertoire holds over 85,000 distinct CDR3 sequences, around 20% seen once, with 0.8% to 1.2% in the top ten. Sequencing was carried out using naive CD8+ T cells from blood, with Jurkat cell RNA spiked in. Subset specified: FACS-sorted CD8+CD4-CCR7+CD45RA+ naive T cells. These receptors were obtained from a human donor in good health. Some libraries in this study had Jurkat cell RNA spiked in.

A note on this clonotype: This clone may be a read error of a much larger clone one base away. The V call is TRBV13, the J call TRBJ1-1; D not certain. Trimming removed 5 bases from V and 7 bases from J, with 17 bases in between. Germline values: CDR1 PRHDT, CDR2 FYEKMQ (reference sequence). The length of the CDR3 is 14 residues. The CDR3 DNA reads TGTGCCAGCAGCCCAGACGGGAAACCGTATGAAGCTTTCTTT. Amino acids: CASSPDGKPYEAFF.

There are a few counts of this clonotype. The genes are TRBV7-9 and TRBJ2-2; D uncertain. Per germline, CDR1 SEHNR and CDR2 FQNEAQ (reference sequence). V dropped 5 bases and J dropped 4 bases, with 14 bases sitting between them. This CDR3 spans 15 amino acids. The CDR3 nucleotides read TGTGCCAGCAGCCCAGCAATTTCGGGCACCGGGGAGCTGTTTTTT. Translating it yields CASSPAISGTGELFF.

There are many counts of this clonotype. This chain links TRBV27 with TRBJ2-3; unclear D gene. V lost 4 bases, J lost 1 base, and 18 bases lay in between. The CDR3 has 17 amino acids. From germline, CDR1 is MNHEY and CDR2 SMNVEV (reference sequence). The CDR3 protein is CASSSRLASTRTDTQYF. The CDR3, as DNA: TGTGCCAGCAGTTCCCGCCTTGCTTCGACTCGCACAGATACGCAGTATTTT.

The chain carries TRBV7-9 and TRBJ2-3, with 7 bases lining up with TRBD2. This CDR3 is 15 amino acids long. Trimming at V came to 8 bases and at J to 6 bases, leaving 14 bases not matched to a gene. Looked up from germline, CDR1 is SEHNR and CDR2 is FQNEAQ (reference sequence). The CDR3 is CASGSGTQPTDTQYF. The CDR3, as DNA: TGTGCCAGCGGCAGCGGGACTCAGCCGACTGATACGCAGTATTTT. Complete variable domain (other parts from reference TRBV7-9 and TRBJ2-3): DTGVSQNPRHKITKRGQNVTFRCDPISEHNRLYWYRQTLGQGPEFLTYFQNEAQLEKSRLLSDRFSAERPKGSFSTLEIQRTEQGDSAMYLCASGSGTQPTDTQYFGPGTRLTVL.

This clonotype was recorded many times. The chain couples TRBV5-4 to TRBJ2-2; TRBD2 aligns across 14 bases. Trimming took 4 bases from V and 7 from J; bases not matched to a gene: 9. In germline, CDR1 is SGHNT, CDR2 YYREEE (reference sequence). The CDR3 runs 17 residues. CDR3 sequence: CASSGTGTSGSHGELFF. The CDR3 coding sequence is TGTGCCAGCAGCGGGACCGGGACTAGCGGGAGTCACGGGGAGCTGTTTTTT.

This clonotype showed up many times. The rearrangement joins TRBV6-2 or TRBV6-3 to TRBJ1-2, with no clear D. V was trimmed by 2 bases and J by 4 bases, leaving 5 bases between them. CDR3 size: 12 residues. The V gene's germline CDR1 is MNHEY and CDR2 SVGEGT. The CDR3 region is CASSYGSYGYTF. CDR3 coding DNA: TGTGCCAGCAGTTACGGCAGCTATGGCTACACCTTC.

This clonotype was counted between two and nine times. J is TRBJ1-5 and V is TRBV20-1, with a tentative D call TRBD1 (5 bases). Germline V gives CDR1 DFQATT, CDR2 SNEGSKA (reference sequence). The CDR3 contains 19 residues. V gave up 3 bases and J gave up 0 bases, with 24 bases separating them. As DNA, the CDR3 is TGCAGTGCTAGGGACCCCGGGGCGCACGGGCATTATAGCAATCAGCCCCAGCATTTT. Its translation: CSARDPGAHGHYSNQPQHF.

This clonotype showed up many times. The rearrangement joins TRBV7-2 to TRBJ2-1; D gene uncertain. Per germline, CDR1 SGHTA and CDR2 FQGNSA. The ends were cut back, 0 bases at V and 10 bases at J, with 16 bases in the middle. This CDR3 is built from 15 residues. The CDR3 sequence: CASSLADQASVEQFF. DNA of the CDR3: TGTGCCAGCAGCTTAGCCGACCAGGCCTCAGTAGAGCAGTTCTTC. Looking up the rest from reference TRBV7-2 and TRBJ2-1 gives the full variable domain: GAGVSQSPSNKVTEKGKDVELRCDPISGHTALYWYRQSLGQGLEFLIYFQGNSAPDKSGLPSDRFSAERTGGSVSTLTIQRTQQEDSAVYLCASSLADQASVEQFFGPGTRLTVL.

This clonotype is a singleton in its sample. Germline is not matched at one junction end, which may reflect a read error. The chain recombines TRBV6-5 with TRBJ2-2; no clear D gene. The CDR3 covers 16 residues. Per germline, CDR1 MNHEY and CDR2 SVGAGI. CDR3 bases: TGTGCCATCAGTCACCCTGGGGTCAGTTTAGCCGGGGAGCTGTTTTTT. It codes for CAISHPGVSLAGELFF.

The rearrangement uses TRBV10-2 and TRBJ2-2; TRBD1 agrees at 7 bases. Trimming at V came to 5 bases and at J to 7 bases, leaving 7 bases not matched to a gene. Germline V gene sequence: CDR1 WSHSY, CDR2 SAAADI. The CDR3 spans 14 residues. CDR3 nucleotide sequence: TGCGCCAGCAGTCTACTTACAGGGGACGGGGAGCTGTTTTTT. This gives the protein CASSLLTGDGELFF.

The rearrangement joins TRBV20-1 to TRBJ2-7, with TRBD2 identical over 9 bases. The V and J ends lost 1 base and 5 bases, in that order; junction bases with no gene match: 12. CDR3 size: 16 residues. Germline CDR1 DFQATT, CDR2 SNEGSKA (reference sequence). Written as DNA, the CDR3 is TGCAGTGCTAGAGTGGCGGGAGGGCCTCAACGGGACGAGCAGTACTTC. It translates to CSARVAGGPQRDEQYF.

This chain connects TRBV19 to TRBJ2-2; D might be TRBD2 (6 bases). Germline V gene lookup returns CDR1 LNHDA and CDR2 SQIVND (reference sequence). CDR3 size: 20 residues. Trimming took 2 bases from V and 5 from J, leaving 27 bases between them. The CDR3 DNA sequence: TGTGCCAGTAGTATAAACGAGGGACTGGAGGTCGTGTTTCTAACCGGGGAGCTGTTTTTT. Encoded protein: CASSINEGLEVVFLTGELFF.

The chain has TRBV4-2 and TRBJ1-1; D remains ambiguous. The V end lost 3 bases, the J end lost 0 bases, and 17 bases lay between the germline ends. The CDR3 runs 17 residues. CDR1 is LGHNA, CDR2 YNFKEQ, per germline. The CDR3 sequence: CASSQPTGEAVNTEAFF. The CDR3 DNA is TGTGCCAGCAGCCAGCCCACTGGGGAGGCGGTGAACACTGAAGCTTTCTTT.

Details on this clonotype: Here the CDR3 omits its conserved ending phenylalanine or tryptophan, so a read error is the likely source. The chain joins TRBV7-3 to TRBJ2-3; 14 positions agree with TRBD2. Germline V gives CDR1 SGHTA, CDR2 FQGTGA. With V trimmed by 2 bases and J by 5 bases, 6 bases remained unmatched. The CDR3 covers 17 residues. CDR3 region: CASSLGTSGSFIDTQYL. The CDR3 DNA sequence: TGTGCCAGCAGCTTAGGGACTAGCGGGAGCTTTATAGATACGCAGTATCTT.

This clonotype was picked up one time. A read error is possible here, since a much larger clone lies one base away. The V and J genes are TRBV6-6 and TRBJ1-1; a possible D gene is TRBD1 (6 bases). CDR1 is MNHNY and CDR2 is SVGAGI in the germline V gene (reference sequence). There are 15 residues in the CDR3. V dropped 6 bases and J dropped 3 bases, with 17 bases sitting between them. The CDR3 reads CASRDLDRTDTEAFF. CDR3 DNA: TGTGCCAGCAGAGACTTGGACAGAACAGACACTGAAGCTTTCTTT.

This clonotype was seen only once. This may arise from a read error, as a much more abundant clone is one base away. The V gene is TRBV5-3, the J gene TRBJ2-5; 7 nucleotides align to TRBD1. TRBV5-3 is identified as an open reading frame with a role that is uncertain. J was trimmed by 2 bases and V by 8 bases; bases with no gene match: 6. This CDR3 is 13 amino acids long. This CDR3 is CASNWGQQETQYF. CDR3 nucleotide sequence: TGTGCCAGCAACTGGGGACAGCAAGAGACCCAGTACTTC.

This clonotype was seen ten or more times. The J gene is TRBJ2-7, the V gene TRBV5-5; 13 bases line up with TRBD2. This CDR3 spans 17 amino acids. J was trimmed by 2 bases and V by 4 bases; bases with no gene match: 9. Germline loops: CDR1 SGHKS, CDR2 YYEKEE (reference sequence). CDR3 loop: CASSILRTSGRTYEQYF. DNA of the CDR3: TGTGCCAGCAGCATACTCAGGACTAGCGGGAGAACCTACGAGCAGTACTTC. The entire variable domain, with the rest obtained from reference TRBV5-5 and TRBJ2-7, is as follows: DAGVTQSPTHLIKTRGQQVTLRCSPISGHKSVSWYQQVLGQGPQFIFQYYEKEERGRGNFPDRFSARQFPNYSSELNVNALLLGDSALYLCASSILRTSGRTYEQYFGPGTRLTVT.

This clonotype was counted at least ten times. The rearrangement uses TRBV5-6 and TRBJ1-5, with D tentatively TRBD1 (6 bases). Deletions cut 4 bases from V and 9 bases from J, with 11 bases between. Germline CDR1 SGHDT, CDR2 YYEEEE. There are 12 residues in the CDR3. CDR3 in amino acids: CASSRGGWPQHF. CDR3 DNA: TGTGCCAGCAGCCGGGGGGGCTGGCCCCAGCATTTT.

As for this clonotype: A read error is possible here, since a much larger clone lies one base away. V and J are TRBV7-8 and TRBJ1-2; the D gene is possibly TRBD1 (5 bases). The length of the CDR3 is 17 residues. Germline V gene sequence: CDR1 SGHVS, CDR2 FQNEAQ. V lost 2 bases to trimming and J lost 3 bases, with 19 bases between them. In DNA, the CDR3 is TGTGCCAGCAGCTTACCCTGCGGGGGGGATAAGGACTATGGCTACACCTTC. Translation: CASSLPCGGDKDYGYTF. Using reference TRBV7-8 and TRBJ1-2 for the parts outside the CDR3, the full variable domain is GAGVSQSPRYKVAKRGQDVALRCDPISGHVSLFWYQQALGQGPEFLTYFQNEAQLDKSGLPSDRFFAERPEGSVSTLKIQRTQQEDSAVYLCASSLPCGGDKDYGYTFGSGTRLTVV.

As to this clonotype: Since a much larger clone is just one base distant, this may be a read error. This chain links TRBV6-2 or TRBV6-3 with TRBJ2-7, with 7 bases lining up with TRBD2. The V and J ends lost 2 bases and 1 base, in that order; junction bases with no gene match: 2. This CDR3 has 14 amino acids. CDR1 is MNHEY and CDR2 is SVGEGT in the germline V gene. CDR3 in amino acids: CASSYKAGSYEQYF. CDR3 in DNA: TGTGCCAGCAGTTACAAAGCGGGATCCTACGAGCAGTACTTC.

CDR3 amino acids: CASTAVGLMGQYF. The CDR3, as DNA: TGTGCCAGTACTGCGGTGGGTCTGATGGGGCAGTATTTT. The gene calls are TRBV19 and TRBJ2-3; D remains unclear. The germline CDR1 and CDR2 sequences are LNHDA and SQIVND (reference sequence). Trimming stripped 7 bases from V and 11 bases from J, with 19 bases between. The CDR3 runs to 13 residues.

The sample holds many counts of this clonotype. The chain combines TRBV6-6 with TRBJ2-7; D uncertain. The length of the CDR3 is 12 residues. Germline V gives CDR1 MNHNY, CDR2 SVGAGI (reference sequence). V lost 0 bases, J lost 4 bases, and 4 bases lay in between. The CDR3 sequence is CASSYSRYEQYF. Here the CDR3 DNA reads TGTGCCAGCAGTTACTCGCGGTACGAGCAGTACTTC.

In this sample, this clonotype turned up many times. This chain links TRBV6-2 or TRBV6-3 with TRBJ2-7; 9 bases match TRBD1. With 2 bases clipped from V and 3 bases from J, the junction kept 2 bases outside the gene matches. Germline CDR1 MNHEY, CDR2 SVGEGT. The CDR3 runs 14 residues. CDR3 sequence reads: CASSYETGGYEQYF. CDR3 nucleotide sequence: TGTGCCAGCAGTTACGAGACAGGGGGCTACGAGCAGTACTTC.

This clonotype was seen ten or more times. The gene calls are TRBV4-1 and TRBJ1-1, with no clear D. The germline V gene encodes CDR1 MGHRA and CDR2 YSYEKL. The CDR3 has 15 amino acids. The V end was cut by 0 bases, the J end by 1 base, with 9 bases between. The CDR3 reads CASSQDSAGNTEAFF. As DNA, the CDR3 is TGCGCCAGCAGCCAAGATTCGGCGGGGAACACTGAAGCTTTCTTT.

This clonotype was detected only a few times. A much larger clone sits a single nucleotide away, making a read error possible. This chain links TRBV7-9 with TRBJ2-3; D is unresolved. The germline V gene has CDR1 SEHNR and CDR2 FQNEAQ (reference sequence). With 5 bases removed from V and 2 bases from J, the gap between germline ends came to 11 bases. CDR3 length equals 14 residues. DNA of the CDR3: TGTGCCAGCAGCCTTACACGGAACACAGATACGCAGTATTTT. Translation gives CASSLTRNTDTQYF.